Listed below are T cell receptor beta chains from one sample, sequenced in a study of control samples from healthy donors and cancer patients. Sequencing used immunoSEQ multiplex PCR; TCRdb keeps in-frame clones, though not all of them. The table has 200,000 or so clones, 90% to 95% seen once; the top ten hold approximately 1.4%. The sequencing sample was made of blood. Receptors originate from a man aged 45 to 65 in good health. CDR3s include the opening cysteine and the closing phenylalanine or tryptophan. Fields, in order: CDR3 protein, CDR3 DNA, J gene, CDR3 length, D gene, clone size, V gene. D genes are given only for firm matches. Where a row states a size, it is once, few, many or the class of an expanded clone; other rows omit it.

CDR3 protein: CASSLQPGLAGKYEQFF
CDR3 DNA: TGTGCCAGCAGTCTACAACCGGGACTAGCGGGGAAGTATGAGCAGTTCTTC
J gene: TRBJ2-1
CDR3 length: 17
D gene: TRBD2
clone size: .
V gene: TRBV28

CDR3 protein: CASSLGHYGYTF
CDR3 DNA: TGCGCCAGCAGCTTGGGCCACTATGGCTACACCTTC
J gene: TRBJ1-2
CDR3 length: 12
D gene: .
clone size: .
V gene: TRBV5-1

CDR3 protein: CASKADSNQPQHF
CDR3 DNA: TGTGCCAGCAAGGCGGATAGCAATCAGCCCCAGCATTTT
J gene: TRBJ1-5
CDR3 length: 13
D gene: .
clone size: .
V gene: TRBV2

CDR3 protein: CASSEGAVGNSPLHF
CDR3 DNA: TGTGCCAGCAGTGAAGGGGCCGTGGGTAATTCACCCCTCCACTTT
J gene: TRBJ1-6
CDR3 length: 15
D gene: .
clone size: many
V gene: TRBV2

CDR3 protein: CASSSPATGSGYTF
CDR3 DNA: TGTGCCAGCAGTAGCCCTGCGACAGGGTCTGGCTACACCTTC
J gene: TRBJ1-2
CDR3 length: 14
D gene: TRBD1
clone size: .
V gene: TRBV28

CDR3 protein: CATSREQGRGAQETQYF
CDR3 DNA: TGTGCCACCAGCAGGGAACAGGGCCGGGGGGCCCAAGAGACCCAGTACTTC
J gene: TRBJ2-5
CDR3 length: 17
D gene: .
clone size: once
V gene: TRBV15

CDR3 protein: CASSRNTGTREFF
CDR3 DNA: TGCGCCAGCAGCCGGAACACCGGGACCAGGGAGTTCTTC
J gene: TRBJ2-1
CDR3 length: 13
D gene: .
clone size: .
V gene: TRBV4-3

CDR3 protein: CASSPQGRLALNTEAFF
CDR3 DNA: TGTGCCAGCTCACCACAGGGCCGTTTAGCCCTTAACACTGAAGCTTTCTTT
J gene: TRBJ1-1
CDR3 length: 17
D gene: .
clone size: .
V gene: TRBV18

CDR3 protein: CATAGQPDYEQYF
CDR3 DNA: TGCGCCACCGCGGGACAGCCCGACTACGAGCAGTACTTC
J gene: TRBJ2-7
CDR3 length: 13
D gene: .
clone size: .
V gene: TRBV5-1

CDR3 protein: CASSVQGIGVGELFF
CDR3 DNA: TGTGCCAGCAGCGTACAGGGAATCGGTGTCGGGGAGCTGTTTTTT
J gene: TRBJ2-2
CDR3 length: 15
D gene: .
clone size: .
V gene: TRBV14

CDR3 protein: CASSLAFGGSFSGNTIYF
CDR3 DNA: TGTGCCAGCAGCTTGGCCTTCGGTGGGTCATTCTCTGGAAACACCATATATTTT
J gene: TRBJ1-3
CDR3 length: 18
D gene: .
clone size: .
V gene: TRBV5-4

CDR3 protein: CASRPPGFRNTGELFF
CDR3 DNA: TGTGCCAGTAGACCACCAGGGTTCAGGAACACCGGGGAGCTGTTTTTT
J gene: TRBJ2-2
CDR3 length: 16
D gene: .
clone size: .
V gene: TRBV7-8

CDR3 protein: CASSEWGQGASGNTIYF
CDR3 DNA: TGTGCCAGCAGTGAATGGGGACAGGGGGCATCGGGAAACACCATATATTTT
J gene: TRBJ1-3
CDR3 length: 17
D gene: TRBD1
clone size: .
V gene: TRBV25-1

CDR3 protein: CASSDGGETIPGELFF
CDR3 DNA: TGCGCCAGCAGTGATGGAGGGGAGACTATCCCCGGGGAGCTGTTTTTT
J gene: TRBJ2-2
CDR3 length: 16
D gene: .
clone size: .
V gene: TRBV10-2

CDR3 protein: CASHDGYYGYTF
CDR3 DNA: TGTGCCAGTCACGACGGATACTATGGCTACACCTTC
J gene: TRBJ1-2
CDR3 length: 12
D gene: .
clone size: .
V gene: TRBV19

CDR3 protein: CATSRGPDNYGYTF
CDR3 DNA: TGTGCCACCAGCAGAGGACCCGATAACTATGGCTACACCTTC
J gene: TRBJ1-2
CDR3 length: 14
D gene: .
clone size: .
V gene: TRBV15

CDR3 protein: CASSQGGYSPPHF
CDR3 DNA: TGTGCCAGCAGCCAGGGGGGCTACTCACCCCCCCACTTT
J gene: TRBJ1-6
CDR3 length: 13
D gene: .
clone size: .
V gene: TRBV3-1/TRBV3-2

CDR3 protein: CASSEGGNSYNEQFF
CDR3 DNA: TGTGCCAGCAGTGAGGGCGGAAACTCCTACAATGAGCAGTTCTTC
J gene: TRBJ2-1
CDR3 length: 15
D gene: .
clone size: .
V gene: TRBV6-4

CDR3 protein: CASSSYFGSGANVLTF
CDR3 DNA: TGTGCCAGCAGTTCCTACTTTGGTTCTGGGGCCAACGTCCTGACTTTC
J gene: TRBJ2-6
CDR3 length: 16
D gene: .
clone size: .
V gene: TRBV28

CDR3 protein: CASSYRDVLNYGYTF
CDR3 DNA: TGTGCCAGCAGCTACCGGGACGTCCTAAATTATGGCTACACCTTC
J gene: TRBJ1-2
CDR3 length: 15
D gene: .
clone size: .
V gene: TRBV5-4

CDR3 protein: CASSQVNGPPSSYNEQFF
CDR3 DNA: TGCGCCAGCAGCCAAGTAAACGGGCCACCGAGCTCCTACAATGAGCAGTTCTTC
J gene: TRBJ2-1
CDR3 length: 18
D gene: .
clone size: .
V gene: TRBV4-1

CDR3 protein: CASEYGESSYEQYF
CDR3 DNA: TGTGCCAGCGAGTACGGGGAGAGCTCCTACGAGCAGTACTTC
J gene: TRBJ2-7
CDR3 length: 14
D gene: .
clone size: .
V gene: TRBV6-5

CDR3 protein: CAWSTQTSGFYNEQFF
CDR3 DNA: TGTGCCTGGAGTACCCAGACTAGCGGGTTTTACAATGAGCAGTTCTTC
J gene: TRBJ2-1
CDR3 length: 16
D gene: TRBD2
clone size: .
V gene: TRBV30

CDR3 protein: CAISEQGAGNTGELFF
CDR3 DNA: TGTGCCATCAGTGAACAGGGGGCTGGGAACACCGGGGAGCTGTTTTTT
J gene: TRBJ2-2
CDR3 length: 16
D gene: TRBD1
clone size: .
V gene: TRBV10-3

CDR3 protein: CASSLQATNEKLFF
CDR3 DNA: TGTGCCAGCAGTCTCCAGGCAACTAATGAAAAACTGTTTTTT
J gene: TRBJ1-4
CDR3 length: 14
D gene: .
clone size: .
V gene: TRBV6-5

CDR3 protein: CASSLTGGPSSYNEQFF
CDR3 DNA: TGTGCCAGCAGCTTGACAGGGGGCCCTAGCTCCTACAATGAGCAGTTCTTC
J gene: TRBJ2-1
CDR3 length: 17
D gene: TRBD1
clone size: .
V gene: TRBV5-8

CDR3 protein: CAWSVNWQGGSPLHF
CDR3 DNA: TGTGCCTGGAGTGTAAATTGGCAGGGGGGTTCACCCCTCCACTTT
J gene: TRBJ1-6
CDR3 length: 15
D gene: TRBD1
clone size: .
V gene: TRBV30

CDR3 protein: CASSVRGRLSGANVLTF
CDR3 DNA: TGTGCCAGTAGTGTAAGAGGACGGCTCTCTGGGGCCAACGTCCTGACTTTC
J gene: TRBJ2-6
CDR3 length: 17
D gene: .
clone size: .
V gene: TRBV19